The sequence of this T cell receptor beta chain was determined in a study of OX40 agonist ivuxolimab in advanced cancers. Study summary: Recorded diagnoses for dose-escalation patients were hepatocellular carcinoma, melanoma, renal cell or head and neck cancer. Study results and caveats: More expanded clones were seen, on average, in CD8+ T cells than in CD4+.

TCRdb's table, derived via immunoSEQ multiplex PCR, lists solely in-frame clones and lacks some. The table has about 88,000 clones, approximately 85% seen once. Germline-derived CDR1 and CDR2 are SGHDT and YYEEEE. The length of the CDR3 is 13 residues. With V trimmed by 5 bases and J by 4 bases, 3 bases remained unmatched. Note on this clone: Its antigen is not identified.

The receptor was isolated from an adult with an advanced solid tumor such as melanoma, head and neck, liver or kidney cancer. The sample was CD4+ or CD8+ T cells sorted from blood, taken in a trial of the OX40 agonist ivuxolimab. This chain connects TRBV5-6 to TRBJ1-3, with 7 bases fitting TRBD1. The CDR3 region has the DNA TGTGCCAGCAGACCGACAGGGGGAAACACCATATATTTT. Residues: CASRPTGGNTIYF.